The text below deals with one T cell receptor (beta chain). Its antigen remains unknown. The CDR3 extends over 16 amino acids. The germline V gene encodes CDR1 SGHVS and CDR2 FNYEAQ. V lost 4 bases and J lost 3; bases outside the gene matches: 7. The study sampled blood at baseline, cycle 4 day 1, and cycle 7 day 1. TCRdb's copy holds only in-frame clones and misses some; the assay was immunoSEQ multiplex PCR. The sample contains about 45,000 clones, more than 80% of which appear only once. The data stem from a study of OX40 agonist ivuxolimab in advanced cancers. In the study overall: Enrolled patients in dose escalation had cancers that were hepatocellular carcinoma, melanoma, renal cell or head and neck cancer.

Study conclusions and caveats: CD4+ and CD8+ blood T cells expanded clonally by week 6 at 0.1 to 3.0 mg/kg.

The sample here was CD4+ or CD8+ T cells sorted from blood, taken in a trial of the OX40 agonist ivuxolimab. The receptor was derived from an adult with an advanced solid tumor such as melanoma, head and neck, liver or kidney cancer. The rearrangement joins TRBV7-6 to TRBJ2-7; 12 bases are shared with TRBD2. CDR3: CASSSELAGGFYEQYF. CDR3 coding DNA: TGTGCCAGCAGCTCCGAGCTAGCGGGAGGGTTCTACGAGCAGTACTTC.